The clone carrying this TCR beta chain was detected a few times. What it binds is not known. The length of the CDR3 is 12 residues. Germline CDR1 is SQVTM and CDR2 is ANQGSEA. Trimming took 3 bases from V and 0 from J, leaving 3 bases between them. This specimen comes from a study of beta chain features in type 1 diabetes. Study-wide results and caveats: VDJ junctions sequenced from type 1 diabetes patients showed fewer insertions and more deletions. Patients with Type 1 diabetes showed moderately but significantly shorter TCRB CDR3s in all four CD4+ subsets.

Isolated RNA was reverse transcribed in full, so expressed TCRB transcripts were sequenced. Clones were sequenced by immunoSEQ multiplex PCR, and TCRdb holds only the in-frame ones, with some missing. This sample carries some 660,000 clones, around 15% of them seen once, and the ten largest clones take roughly 0.04%. This sequence joins TRBV29-1 and TRBJ2-1; the D is unclear. Sequenced: naive CD4+ T cells from blood. This receptor was obtained from a young man with type 1 diabetes. The CDR3 spells CSVDSSYNEQFF. CDR3 nucleotides: TGCAGCGTTGACAGCTCCTACAATGAGCAGTTCTTC.